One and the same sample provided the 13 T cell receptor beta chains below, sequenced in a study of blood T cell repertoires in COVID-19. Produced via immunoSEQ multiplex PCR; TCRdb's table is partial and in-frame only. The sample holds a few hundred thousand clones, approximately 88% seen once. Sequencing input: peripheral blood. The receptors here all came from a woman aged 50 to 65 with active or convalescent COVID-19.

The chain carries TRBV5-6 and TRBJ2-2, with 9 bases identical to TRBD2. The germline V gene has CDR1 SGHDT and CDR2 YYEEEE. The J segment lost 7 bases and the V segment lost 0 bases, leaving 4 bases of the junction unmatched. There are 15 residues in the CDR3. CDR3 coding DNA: TGTGCCAGCAGCTTGGTAGCGGGGGAAGTCGGGGAGCTGTTTTTT. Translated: CASSLVAGEVGELFF.

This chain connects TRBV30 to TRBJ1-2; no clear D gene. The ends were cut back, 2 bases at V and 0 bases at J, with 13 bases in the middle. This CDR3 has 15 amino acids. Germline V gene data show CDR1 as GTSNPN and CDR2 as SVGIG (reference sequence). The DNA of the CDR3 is TGTGCCTGGAGTCTTGTGGGGAGCGCTAACTATGGCTACACCTTC. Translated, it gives CAWSLVGSANYGYTF.

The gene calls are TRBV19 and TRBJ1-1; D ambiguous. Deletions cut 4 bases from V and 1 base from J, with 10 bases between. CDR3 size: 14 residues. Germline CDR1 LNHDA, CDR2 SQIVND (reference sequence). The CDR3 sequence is CASSRQRQNTEAFF. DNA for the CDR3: TGTGCCAGTAGTAGGCAACGACAGAACACTGAAGCTTTCTTT. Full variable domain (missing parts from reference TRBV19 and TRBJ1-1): DGGITQSPKYLFRKEGQNVTLSCEQNLNHDAMYWYRQDPGQGLRLIYYSQIVNDFQKGDIAEGYSVSREKKESFPLTVTSAQKNPTAFYLCASSRQRQNTEAFFGQGTRLTVV.

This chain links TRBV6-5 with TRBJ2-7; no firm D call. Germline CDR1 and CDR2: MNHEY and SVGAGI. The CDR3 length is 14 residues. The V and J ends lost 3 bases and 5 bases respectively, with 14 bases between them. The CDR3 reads CASSYGLNEHEQYF. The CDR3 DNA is TGTGCCAGCAGTTATGGCCTCAACGAACACGAGCAGTACTTC.

The CDR3 nucleotides read TGTGCCAGCAGTGAGCTAGCGGGGGGGCCTGAGCAGTACTTC. It yields the protein CASSELAGGPEQYF. The J gene is TRBJ2-7, the V gene TRBV25-1; TRBD2 aligns across 12 bases. The germline gives CDR1 MGHDK, CDR2 SYGVNS. Trimming at V came to 3 bases and at J to 7 bases, leaving 4 bases not matched to a gene. The CDR3 totals 14 residues.

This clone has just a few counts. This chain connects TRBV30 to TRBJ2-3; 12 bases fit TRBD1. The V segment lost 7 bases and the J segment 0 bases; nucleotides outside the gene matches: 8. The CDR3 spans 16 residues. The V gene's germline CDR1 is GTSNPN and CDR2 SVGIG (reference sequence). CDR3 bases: TGTGCCTCATTGGGGGGACAGGGGGCTAGCACAGATACGCAGTATTTT. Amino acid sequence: CASLGGQGASTDTQYF.

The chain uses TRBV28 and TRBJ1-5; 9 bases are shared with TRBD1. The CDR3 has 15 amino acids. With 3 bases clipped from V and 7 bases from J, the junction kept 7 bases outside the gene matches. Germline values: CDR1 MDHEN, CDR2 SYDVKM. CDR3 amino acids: CASSLSQGAQQPQHF. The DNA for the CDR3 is TGTGCCAGCAGTTTGTCACAGGGGGCGCAACAGCCCCAGCATTTT.

CDR3 bases: TGTGCCAGCAGCCGAGGACAGGGAGGGACCCAGTACTTC. This codes for CASSRGQGGTQYF. V and J are TRBV12-3 or TRBV12-4 and TRBJ2-5; 8 positions match TRBD1. This CDR3 has 13 amino acids. V shed 6 bases, J shed 7 bases, and the junction held 7 bases outside the gene matches.

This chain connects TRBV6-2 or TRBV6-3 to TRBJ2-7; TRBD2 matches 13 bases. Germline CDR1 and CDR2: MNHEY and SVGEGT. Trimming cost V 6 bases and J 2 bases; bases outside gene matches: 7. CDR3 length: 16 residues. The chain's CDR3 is CASSLRTSGGPYEQYF. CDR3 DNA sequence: TGTGCCAGCAGCCTTAGGACTAGCGGGGGCCCCTACGAGCAGTACTTC.

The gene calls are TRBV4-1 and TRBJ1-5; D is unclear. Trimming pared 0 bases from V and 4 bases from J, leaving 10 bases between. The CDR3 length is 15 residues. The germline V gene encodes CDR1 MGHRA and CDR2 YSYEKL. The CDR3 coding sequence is TGCGCCAGCAGCCAAGAGCCTGGCAGTAATCAGCCCCAGCATTTT. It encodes CASSQEPGSNQPQHF.

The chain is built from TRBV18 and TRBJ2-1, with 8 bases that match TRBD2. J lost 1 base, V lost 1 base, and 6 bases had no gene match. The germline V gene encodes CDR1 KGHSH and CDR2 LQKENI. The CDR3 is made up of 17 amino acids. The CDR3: CASSPRKTSGSYNEQFF. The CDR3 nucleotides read TGTGCCAGCTCACCACGCAAAACTAGCGGATCCTACAATGAGCAGTTCTTC.

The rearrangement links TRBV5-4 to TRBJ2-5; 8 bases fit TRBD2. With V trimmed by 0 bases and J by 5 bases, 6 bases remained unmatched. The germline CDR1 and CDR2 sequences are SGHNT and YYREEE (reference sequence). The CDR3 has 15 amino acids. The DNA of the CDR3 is TGTGCCAGCAGCTTGGGGGGACTAGTTACGGAGACCCAGTACTTC. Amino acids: CASSLGGLVTETQYF.

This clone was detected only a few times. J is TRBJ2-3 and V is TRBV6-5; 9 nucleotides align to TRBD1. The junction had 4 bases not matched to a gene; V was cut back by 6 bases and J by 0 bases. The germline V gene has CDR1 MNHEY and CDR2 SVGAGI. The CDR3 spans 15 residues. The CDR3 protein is CASRGQGTSTDTQYF. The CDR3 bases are TGTGCCAGCAGGGGACAGGGTACTAGCACAGATACGCAGTATTTT.